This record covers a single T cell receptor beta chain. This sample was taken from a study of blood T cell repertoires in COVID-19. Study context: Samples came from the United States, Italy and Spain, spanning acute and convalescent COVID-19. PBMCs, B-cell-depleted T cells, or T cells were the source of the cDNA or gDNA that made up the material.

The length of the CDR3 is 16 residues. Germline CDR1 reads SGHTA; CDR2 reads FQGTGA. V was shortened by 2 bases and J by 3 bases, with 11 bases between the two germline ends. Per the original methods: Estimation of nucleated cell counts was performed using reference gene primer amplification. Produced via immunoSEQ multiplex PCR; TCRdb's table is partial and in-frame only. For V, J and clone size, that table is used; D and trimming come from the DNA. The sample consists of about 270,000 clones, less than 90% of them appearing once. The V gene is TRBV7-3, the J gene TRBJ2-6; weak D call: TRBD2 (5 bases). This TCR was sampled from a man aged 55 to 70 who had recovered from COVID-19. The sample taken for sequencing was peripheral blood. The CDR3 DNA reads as TGTGCCAGCAGCTTATTGGTCGGGAATGGGGCCAACGTCCTGACTTTC. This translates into CASSLLVGNGANVLTF.